The sequence of this T cell receptor (beta chain) was determined in a study of blood T cell repertoires in COVID-19. Looking at the study overall: Italy, Spain and the United States were the sources of the convalescent and acute COVID-19 samples. T cells, B-cell-depleted T cells, or PBMCs provided the cDNA or gDNA that served as material.

The table lists this clone with a few counts. A junction end diverges from the germline sequence, so it may reflect a read error. The data were produced by immunoSEQ multiplex PCR, yet TCRdb's version contains in-frame clones alone and is incomplete. The sample lists 150,000 to 160,000 clones; about nine tenths were seen once. This CDR3 comprises 14 residues. Germline loops: CDR1 SSHAT, CDR2 FNYEAQ (reference sequence). The J gene is TRBJ2-2, the V gene TRBV7-7, with a tentative D call TRBD2 (6 bases). This TCR derives from an older woman with acute or convalescent COVID-19. Sequenced material: peripheral blood. This CDR3 reads CASSPGGDTGELFF. DNA for the CDR3: TGTGCTAGCAGCCCCGGCGGGGACACCGGGGAGCTGTTTTTT.